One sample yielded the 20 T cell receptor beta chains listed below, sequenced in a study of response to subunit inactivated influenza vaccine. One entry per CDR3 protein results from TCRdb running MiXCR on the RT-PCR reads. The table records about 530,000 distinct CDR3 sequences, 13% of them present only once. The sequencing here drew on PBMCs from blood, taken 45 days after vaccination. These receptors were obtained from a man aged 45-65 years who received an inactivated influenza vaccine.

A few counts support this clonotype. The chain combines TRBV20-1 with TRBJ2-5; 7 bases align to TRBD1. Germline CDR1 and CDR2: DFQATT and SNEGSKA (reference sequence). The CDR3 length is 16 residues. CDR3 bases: TGCAGAGCGAAGGGGGCAGGGCCCGTCCCGGGGGAGACCCAGTACTTC. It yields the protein CRAKGAGPVPGETQYF.

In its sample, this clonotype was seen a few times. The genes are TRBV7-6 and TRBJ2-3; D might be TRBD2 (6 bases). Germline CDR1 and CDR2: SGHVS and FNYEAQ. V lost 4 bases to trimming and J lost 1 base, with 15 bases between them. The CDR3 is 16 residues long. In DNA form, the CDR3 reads TGTGCCAGCAGCTCTCTAGCGAGAGGAGGCACAGATACGCAGTATTTT. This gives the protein CASSSLARGGTDTQYF.

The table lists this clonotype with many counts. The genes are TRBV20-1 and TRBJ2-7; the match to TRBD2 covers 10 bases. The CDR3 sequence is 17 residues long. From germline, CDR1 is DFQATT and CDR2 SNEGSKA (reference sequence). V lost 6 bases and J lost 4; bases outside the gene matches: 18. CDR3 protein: CSAGGSGRASSDYEQYF. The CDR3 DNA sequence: TGCAGTGCAGGGGGAAGCGGGAGGGCCTCCTCGGATTACGAGCAGTACTTC.

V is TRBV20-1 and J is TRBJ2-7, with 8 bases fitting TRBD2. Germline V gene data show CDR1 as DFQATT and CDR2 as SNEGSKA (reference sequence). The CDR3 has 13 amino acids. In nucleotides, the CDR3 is TGCAGCTCCCCGGCGGGGGGAGGAGACGAGCAGTACTTC. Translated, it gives CSSPAGGGDEQYF.

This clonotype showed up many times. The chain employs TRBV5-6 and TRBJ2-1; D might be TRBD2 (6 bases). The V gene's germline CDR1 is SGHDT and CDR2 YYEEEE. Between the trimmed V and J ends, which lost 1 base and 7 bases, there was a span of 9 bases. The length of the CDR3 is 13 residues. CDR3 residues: CASSLLSGNEQFF. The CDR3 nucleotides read TGTGCCAGCAGCTTGTTAAGCGGGAATGAGCAGTTCTTC.

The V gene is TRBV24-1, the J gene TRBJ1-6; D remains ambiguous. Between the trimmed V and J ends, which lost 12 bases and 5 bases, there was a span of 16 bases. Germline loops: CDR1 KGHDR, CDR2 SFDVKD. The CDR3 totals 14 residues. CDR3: CASQSTENNSPLHF. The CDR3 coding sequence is TGTGCCTCCCAATCGACGGAGAATAATTCACCCCTCCACTTT.

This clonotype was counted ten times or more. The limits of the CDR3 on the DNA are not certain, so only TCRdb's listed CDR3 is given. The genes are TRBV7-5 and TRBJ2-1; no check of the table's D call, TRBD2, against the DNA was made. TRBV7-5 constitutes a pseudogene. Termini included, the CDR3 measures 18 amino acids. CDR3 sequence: CISVPEASLASGGNEQFF.

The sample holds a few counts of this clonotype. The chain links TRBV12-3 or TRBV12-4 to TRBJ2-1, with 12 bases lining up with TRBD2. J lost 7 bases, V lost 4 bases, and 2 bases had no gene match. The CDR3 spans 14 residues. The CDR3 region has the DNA TGTGCCAGCAGTTGGGGGACTAGCGGGAATGAGCAGTTCTTC. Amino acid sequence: CASSWGTSGNEQFF.

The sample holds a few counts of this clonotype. CDR3 sequence reads: CASSIFGTTEETQYF. DNA of the CDR3: TGTGCCAGCAGCATCTTCGGGACCACCGAGGAGACCCAGTACTTC. This chain joins TRBV7-2 and TRBJ2-5, with D possibly being TRBD1 or TRBD2 (5 bases each). Trimming shortened V by 5 bases and J by 5 bases, and 18 bases separated the two germline ends. CDR3 length equals 15 residues. Germline CDR1 and CDR2: SGHTA and FQGNSA.

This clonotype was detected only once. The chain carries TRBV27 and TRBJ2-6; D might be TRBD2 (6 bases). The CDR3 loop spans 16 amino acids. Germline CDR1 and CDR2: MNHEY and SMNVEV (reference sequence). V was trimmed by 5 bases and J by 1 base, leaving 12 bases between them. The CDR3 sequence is CASSNGGGSGANVLTF. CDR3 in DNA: TGTGCCAGCAGTAACGGGGGTGGGTCTGGGGCCAACGTCCTGACTTTC.

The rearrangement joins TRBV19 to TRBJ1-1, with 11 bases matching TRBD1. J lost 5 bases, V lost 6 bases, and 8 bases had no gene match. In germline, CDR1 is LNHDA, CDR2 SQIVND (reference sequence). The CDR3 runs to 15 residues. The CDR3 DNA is TGTGCCAGTAGGACTGGACAGGGGGCGGGAACTGAAGCTTTCTTT. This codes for CASRTGQGAGTEAFF.

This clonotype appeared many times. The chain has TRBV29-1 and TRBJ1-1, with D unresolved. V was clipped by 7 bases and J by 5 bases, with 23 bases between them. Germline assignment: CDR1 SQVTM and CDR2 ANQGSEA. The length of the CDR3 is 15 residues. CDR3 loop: CSAGHPAGIHTEAFF. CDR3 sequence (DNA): TGCAGCGCTGGCCACCCCGCCGGGATCCATACTGAAGCTTTCTTT.

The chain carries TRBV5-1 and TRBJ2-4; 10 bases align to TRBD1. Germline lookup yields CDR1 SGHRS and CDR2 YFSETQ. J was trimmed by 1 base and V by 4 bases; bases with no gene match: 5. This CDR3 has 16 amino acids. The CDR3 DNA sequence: TGCGCCAGCAGCGCCGGGACAGGGGCGGCCAAAAACATTCAGTACTTC. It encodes CASSAGTGAAKNIQYF. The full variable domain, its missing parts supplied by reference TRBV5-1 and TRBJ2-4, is KAGVTQTPRYLIKTRGQQVTLSCSPISGHRSVSWYQQTPGQGLQFLFEYFSETQRNKGNFPGRFSGRQFSNSRSEMNVSTLELGDSALYLCASSAGTGAAKNIQYFGAGTRLSVL.

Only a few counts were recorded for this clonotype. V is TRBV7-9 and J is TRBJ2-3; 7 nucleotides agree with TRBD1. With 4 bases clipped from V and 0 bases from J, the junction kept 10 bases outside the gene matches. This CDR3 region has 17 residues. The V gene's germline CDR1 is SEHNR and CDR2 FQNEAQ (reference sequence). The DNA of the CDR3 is TGTGCCAGCAGCTCACCGCCGGGACAGCTGAGCACAGATACGCAGTATTTT. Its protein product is CASSSPPGQLSTDTQYF.

In nucleotides, the CDR3 is TGTGCCAGCAGCCAAGCCTTAACCGGGACCAACTCCTACAATGAGCAGTTCTTC. Translation gives CASSQALTGTNSYNEQFF. The chain uses TRBV4-2 and TRBJ2-1, with D perhaps given as TRBD1 or TRBD2 (5 bases each). CDR1 is LGHNA and CDR2 is YNFKEQ in the germline V gene. V lost 1 base to trimming and J lost 0 bases, with 16 bases between them. The CDR3 has 18 residues.

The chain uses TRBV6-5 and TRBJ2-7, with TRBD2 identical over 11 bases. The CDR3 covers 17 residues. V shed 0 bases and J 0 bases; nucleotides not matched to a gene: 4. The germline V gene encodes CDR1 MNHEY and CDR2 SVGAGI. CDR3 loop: CASSYSATSGSSYEQYF. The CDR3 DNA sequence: TGTGCCAGCAGTTACTCCGCAACTAGCGGGAGCTCCTACGAGCAGTACTTC.

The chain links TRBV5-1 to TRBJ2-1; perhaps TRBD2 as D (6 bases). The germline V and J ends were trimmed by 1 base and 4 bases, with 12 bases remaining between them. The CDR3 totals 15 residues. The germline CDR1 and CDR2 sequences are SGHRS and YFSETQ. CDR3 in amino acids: CASSLTTGVYNEQFF. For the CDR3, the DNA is TGCGCCAGCAGCTTGACGACGGGGGTTTACAATGAGCAGTTCTTC.

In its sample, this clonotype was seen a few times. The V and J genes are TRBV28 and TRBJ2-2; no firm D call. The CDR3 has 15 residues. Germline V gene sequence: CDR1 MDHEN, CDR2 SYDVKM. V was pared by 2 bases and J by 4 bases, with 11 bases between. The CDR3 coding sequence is TGTGCCAGCAGTTTACGGAGAATTAGCACCGGGGAGCTGTTTTTT. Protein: CASSLRRISTGELFF.

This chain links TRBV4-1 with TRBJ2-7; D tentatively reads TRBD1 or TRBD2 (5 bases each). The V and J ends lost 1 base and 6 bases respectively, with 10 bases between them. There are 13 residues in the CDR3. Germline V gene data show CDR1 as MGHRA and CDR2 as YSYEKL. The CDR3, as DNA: TGCGCCAGCAGCCAAGTCGTGGGGGTCGAGCAGTACTTC. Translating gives CASSQVVGVEQYF.

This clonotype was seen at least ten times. This CDR3 reads CASSLGRVGVHTGELFF. In nucleotides, the CDR3 is TGTGCCAGCAGCTTGGGGCGTGTCGGGGTACACACCGGGGAGCTGTTTTTT. The V gene is TRBV5-6, the J gene TRBJ2-2; a possible D gene is TRBD2 (5 bases). This CDR3 comprises 17 residues. V was shortened by 0 bases and J by 3 bases, with 15 bases between the two germline ends. CDR1 is SGHDT, CDR2 YYEEEE, per germline.